This T cell receptor beta chain stems from a study of early stage breast cancer tumors. The method was immunoSEQ multiplex PCR; TCRdb's version includes in-frame clones alone and lacks a portion of them. The repertoire consists of fewer than 70,000 clones, with more than 70% occurring once and the leading ten covering approximately 4.5%. With V trimmed by 1 base and J by 7 bases, 3 bases remained unmatched. The germline gives CDR1 MNHNS, CDR2 SASEGT. The CDR3 length is 15 residues. This TCR derives from a person aged 40 to 50 with breast cancer. V usage is TRBV6-1 and J usage is TRBJ2-1, with TRBD1 identical over 11 bases. Sequencing was carried out using blood. This CDR3 is CASSEGGTGGNEQFF. The CDR3 nucleotides read TGTGCCAGCAGTGAAGGCGGGACAGGGGGAAATGAGCAGTTCTTC.